This T cell receptor beta chain emerged from a study of identical twins. Study results and caveats: Models predicted too little out-of-frame TCR alpha sharing in monozygotic twins. Findings came from cross-sectional statistics, without long-term follow-up of donors.

Concerning this clonotype itself: The antigen is unknown.

After template switching added a universal primer site, the resulting cDNA carried unique molecular identifiers. TCRdb reprocessed the 5' RACE reads with MiXCR, giving one entry per CDR3 protein. The sample includes 500,000 to 550,000 distinct CDR3 sequences, around 20% of them seen just once. CDR3 size: 14 residues. Germline V gene lookup returns CDR1 MDHEN and CDR2 SYDVKM. The same data also went into a second study, on yellow fever vaccine responses in identical twins.

Specimen: CD4+ T cells sorted from blood. The TCR originated in a woman under 30 in good health. The chain joins TRBV28 to TRBJ2-1; 10 nucleotides agree with TRBD1. The CDR3 protein is CAIAGTGVYNEQFF. As DNA, the CDR3 is TGTGCAATAGCCGGGACAGGGGTCTACAATGAGCAGTTCTTC. The variable domain in full, completed from reference TRBV28 and TRBJ2-1, reads DVKVTQSSRYLVKRTGEKVFLECVQDMDHENMFWYRQDPGLGLRLIYFSYDVKMKEKGDIPEGYSVSREKKERFSLILESASTNQTSMYLCAIAGTGVYNEQFFGPGTRLTVL.